One and the same sample provided the 32 T cell receptor beta chains below, sequenced in a study of T-cell reconstitution after alpha-beta-depleted transplantation in children. The authors prepared the TCRbeta library with unique molecular identifiers. TCRdb itself ran the PCR reads through MiXCR, one entry per CDR3 protein. The sample lists 200,000 to 250,000 distinct CDR3 sequences; about 11% were seen once. Here the sequenced sample was PBMCs, taken before TCRalphabeta/CD19-depleted stem cell transplant. Source of these receptors: a child younger than two with acute myeloid leukemia, due to receive a stem cell transplant.

This clonotype was seen many times. V gene TRBV27 combines with J gene TRBJ2-1; 7 bases match TRBD1. The CDR3 runs to 18 residues. The V and J ends lost 3 bases and 7 bases, in that order; junction bases with no gene match: 18. Germline CDR1 is MNHEY and CDR2 is SMNVEV (reference sequence). The CDR3 nucleotides are TGTGCCAGCAGTTTCTCTTTCTACCGGGACAGCTTAAAAAATGAGCAGTTCTTC. Protein product: CASSFSFYRDSLKNEQFF.

This clonotype was observed at least ten times. This sequence joins TRBV20-1 and TRBJ2-7, with D unclear. Trimming removed 5 bases from V and 4 bases from J, with 15 bases in between. Germline V gives CDR1 DFQATT, CDR2 SNEGSKA (reference sequence). This CDR3 spans 13 amino acids. CDR3 in amino acids: CSASPPGSYEQYF. The CDR3 coding sequence is TGCAGTGCTTCCCCCCCGGGCTCGTACGAGCAGTACTTC.

In its sample, this clonotype was seen many times. V usage is TRBV20-1 and J usage is TRBJ2-1; D is unresolved. V was pared by 0 bases and J by 4 bases, with 7 bases between. The V gene's germline CDR1 is DFQATT and CDR2 SNEGSKA (reference sequence). This CDR3 has 13 residues. The CDR3 bases are TGCAGTGCTAGAGATCTTATTTACAATGAGCAGTTCTTC. It is translated as CSARDLIYNEQFF.

This clonotype was seen repeatedly, ten times or more. The rearrangement uses TRBV9 and TRBJ1-2, with TRBD1 matching over 7 bases. The CDR3 has 14 residues. Germline trimming cut 4 bases from V and 6 bases from J; bases unmatched to any gene: 9. CDR1 SGDLS and CDR2 YYNGEE come from the germline V gene. CDR3 sequence: CASSSRGTVDGYTF. The CDR3 bases are TGTGCCAGCAGCTCCCGAGGGACAGTTGATGGCTACACCTTC.

In its sample, this clonotype was seen many times. This rearrangement joins TRBV7-2 to TRBJ2-5; the D gene is possibly TRBD2 (5 bases). The germline CDR1 and CDR2 sequences are SGHTA and FQGNSA. The ends were cut back, 3 bases at V and 5 bases at J, with 19 bases in the middle. This CDR3 region has 16 residues. This chain's CDR3 is CASSLVIARRAETQYF. The CDR3 DNA reads as TGTGCCAGCAGCTTGGTGATAGCGAGGCGGGCGGAGACCCAGTACTTC.

This rearrangement joins TRBV7-2 to TRBJ1-4; D call uncertain. V was cut by 5 bases and J by 1 base, with 11 bases left in between. This CDR3 has 15 amino acids. Germline lookup yields CDR1 SGHTA and CDR2 FQGNSA. The CDR3 spells CASSPHGETNEKLFF. The CDR3 DNA reads TGTGCCAGCAGCCCGCATGGGGAAACTAATGAAAAACTGTTTTTT.

This clonotype was picked up many times. The V gene is TRBV9, the J gene TRBJ1-2; no reliable D call. This CDR3 is 12 amino acids long. Germline CDR1 is SGDLS and CDR2 is YYNGEE. V gave up 0 bases and J gave up 4 bases, with 4 bases separating them. This CDR3 reads CASSVASYGYTF. The CDR3 DNA follows: TGTGCCAGCAGCGTAGCCAGCTATGGCTACACCTTC. Full variable domain (missing parts from reference TRBV9 and TRBJ1-2): DSGVTQTPKHLITATGQRVTLRCSPRSGDLSVYWYQQSLDQGLQFLIQYYNGEERAKGNILERFSAQQFPDLHSELNLSSLELGDSALYFCASSVASYGYTFGSGTRLTVV.

The chain combines TRBV4-3 with TRBJ2-6; 7 bases align to TRBD2. The CDR3 runs 16 residues. The V segment lost 0 bases and the J segment 3 bases; nucleotides outside the gene matches: 2. CDR1 is LGHNA and CDR2 is YSLEER in the germline V gene. The CDR3 loop reads CASSQEGGGGANVLTF. CDR3 sequence (DNA): TGCGCCAGCAGCCAAGAGGGGGGGGGTGGGGCCAACGTCCTGACTTTC.

This clonotype was picked up many times. V and J are TRBV10-3 and TRBJ2-3, with no clear D. Trimming shortened V by 4 bases and J by 4 bases, and 6 bases separated the two germline ends. This CDR3 comprises 12 residues. Germline values: CDR1 ENHRY, CDR2 SYGVKD. The CDR3 DNA reads as TGTGCCATCAGTGTCGACCCAGATACGCAGTATTTT. Translating gives CAISVDPDTQYF.

There are many counts of this clonotype. This chain links TRBV7-6 with TRBJ2-7; 10 bases align to TRBD2. The trim removed 2 bases at V and 6 bases at J, leaving 4 bases unmatched. The CDR3 consists of 14 residues. Germline V gene data show CDR1 as SGHVS and CDR2 as FNYEAQ. The CDR3 bases are TGTGCCAGCAGCTTACCACTAGCGGGATTCGAGCAGTACTTC. Translated, it gives CASSLPLAGFEQYF.

There are many counts of this clonotype. The CDR3 here is CASSPTGRGRIDGNTIYF. In DNA form, the CDR3 reads TGCGCCAGCAGCCCTACTGGCCGGGGGCGGATAGACGGAAACACCATATATTTT. The chain employs TRBV5-1 and TRBJ1-3, with TRBD1 as a possible D gene (6 bases). Germline-derived CDR1 and CDR2 are SGHRS and YFSETQ. V lost 4 bases, J lost 4 bases, and 24 bases lay in between. The CDR3 is made up of 18 amino acids.

This clonotype was counted ten times or more. This chain connects TRBV20-1 to TRBJ2-3; the match to TRBD2 covers 8 bases. This CDR3 contains 17 residues. Germline V gives CDR1 DFQATT, CDR2 SNEGSKA (reference sequence). Trimming took 0 bases from V and 0 from J; bases not matched to a gene: 8. The CDR3 DNA reads TGCAGTGCTAGAGATCAGGGAACTAGCGGTAGCACAGATACGCAGTATTTT. Protein: CSARDQGTSGSTDTQYF.

In its sample, this clonotype was seen many times. The chain is built from TRBV10-1 and TRBJ1-2; possible D gene TRBD1, 6 bases. Trimming removed 2 bases from V and 6 bases from J, with 10 bases in between. The V gene's germline CDR1 is WNHNN and CDR2 SYGVQD (reference sequence). CDR3 size: 13 residues. The CDR3, as DNA: TGCGCCAGCAGTGAGCGGCAGGGGAATGGCTACACCTTC. It is translated as CASSERQGNGYTF.

A note on this clonotype: A much more abundant neighbour one base away suggests this may be a read error. It is likely a read error, because the conserved phenylalanine at the end of the CDR3 is missing. The genes are TRBV25-1 and TRBJ2-5; TRBD2 is a possible D gene (5 bases). The germline CDR1 and CDR2 sequences are MGHDK and SYGVNS. V gave up 7 bases and J gave up 4 bases, with 13 bases separating them. This CDR3 is built from 13 residues. CDR3 sequence: CASNSRAAETQYS. As DNA, the CDR3 is TGTGCCAGCAACTCGAGGGCGGCAGAGACCCAGTACTCC.

In its sample, this clonotype was seen many times. This chain joins TRBV6-5 and TRBJ2-2, with 11 bases that match TRBD1. Germline CDR1 and CDR2: MNHEY and SVGAGI. This CDR3 is 15 amino acids long. Germline trimming cut 8 bases from V and 8 bases from J; bases unmatched to any gene: 10. CDR3 DNA sequence: TGTGCCAGCTCCCGGACAGGGGGCGCGGGTGGGGAGCTGTTTTTT. The encoded protein is CASSRTGGAGGELFF.

This clonotype was counted only a few times. The CDR3 DNA sequence: TGTGCCTGGAGTACAGCCTACGAGCAGTACTTC. Its protein product is CAWSTAYEQYF. V is TRBV30 and J is TRBJ2-7; D remains unclear. V dropped 2 bases and J dropped 2 bases, with 4 bases sitting between them. Germline loops: CDR1 GTSNPN, CDR2 SVGIG (reference sequence). This CDR3 is 11 amino acids long.

This clonotype has just one count. A much larger clone lies one base from this, so it may be a read error. The chain has TRBV2 and TRBJ2-1; no reliable D call. From germline, CDR1 is SNHLY and CDR2 FYNNEI. This CDR3 contains 11 residues. CDR3 region: CTSILYNEQFF. CDR3 nucleotides: TGTACCAGCATTCTGTACAATGAGCAGTTCTTC. The full variable domain, with the rest looked up from reference TRBV2 and TRBJ2-1, is EPEVTQTPSHQVTQMGQEVILRCVPISNHLYFYWYRQILGQKVEFLVSFYNNEISEKSEIFDDQFSVERPDGSNFTLKIRSTKLEDSAMYFCTSILYNEQFFGPGTRLTVL.

This clonotype was seen at least ten times. The chain recombines TRBV5-4 with TRBJ2-5; D not certain. Trimming shortened V by 1 base and J by 5 bases, and 12 bases separated the two germline ends. The CDR3 totals 14 residues. Per germline, CDR1 SGHNT and CDR2 YYREEE (reference sequence). CDR3 sequence reads: CASSLRQERETQYF. The CDR3 DNA reads as TGTGCCAGCAGCTTGAGGCAGGAGAGGGAGACCCAGTACTTC.

This clonotype was detected many times. V usage is TRBV12-3 or TRBV12-4 and J usage is TRBJ2-3; 8 positions match TRBD2. The CDR3 extends over 15 amino acids. The trim removed 5 bases at V and 4 bases at J, leaving 8 bases unmatched. CDR3 amino acids: CASSPSAGEADTQYF. CDR3 nucleotide sequence: TGTGCCAGCAGTCCATCAGCGGGAGAGGCAGATACGCAGTATTTT.

This clonotype was seen many times. The chain carries TRBV7-2 and TRBJ1-2; D is possibly TRBD1 (6 bases). Trimming stripped 2 bases from V and 2 bases from J, with 15 bases between. The CDR3 runs 16 residues. Germline V gives CDR1 SGHTA, CDR2 FQGNSA. CDR3 nucleotide sequence: TGTGCCAGCAGCTTAAGCCGGGGGAGGGGGAACTATGGCTACACCTTC. It is translated as CASSLSRGRGNYGYTF.

This clonotype has ten or more counts. The chain uses TRBV28 and TRBJ1-5; a weak D match, TRBD1 (5 bases). Germline assignment: CDR1 MDHEN and CDR2 SYDVKM. The V end lost 8 bases, the J end lost 1 base, and 9 bases lay between the germline ends. This CDR3 has 13 amino acids. Here the CDR3 reads CASRGWSNQPQHF. DNA of the CDR3: TGTGCCAGCCGGGGGTGGAGCAATCAGCCCCAGCATTTT.

This clonotype was counted at least ten times. This rearrangement joins TRBV28 to TRBJ1-3; 7 nucleotides match TRBD1. The CDR3 is made up of 13 amino acids. The J segment lost 10 bases and the V segment lost 3 bases, leaving 6 bases of the junction unmatched. From germline, CDR1 is MDHEN and CDR2 SYDVKM. CDR3 sequence: CASSFRDRFTIYF. The CDR3 DNA sequence: TGTGCCAGCAGTTTCCGGGACAGATTTACCATATATTTT.

This clonotype was observed at least ten times. In nucleotides, the CDR3 is TGTGCCAGCAGTCACCCCCCCCGCTACAATGAGCAGTTCTTC. Translated, it gives CASSHPPRYNEQFF. V is TRBV28 and J is TRBJ2-1; no clear D gene. V lost 5 bases to trimming and J lost 3 bases, with 11 bases between them. Germline V gene sequence: CDR1 MDHEN, CDR2 SYDVKM. The CDR3 consists of 14 residues.

This clonotype was detected many times. J is TRBJ1-4 and V is TRBV28; 9 bases match TRBD1. V gave up 3 bases and J gave up 8 bases; unmatched junction bases: 10. The length of the CDR3 is 16 residues. CDR1 is MDHEN, CDR2 SYDVKM, per germline. The CDR3 DNA is TGTGCCAGCAGTTTGCCACAGGGGGCTGCCGGGGAAAAACTGTTTTTT. This encodes CASSLPQGAAGEKLFF.

This clonotype appeared many times. The chain is built from TRBV11-2 and TRBJ2-4, with 9 positions matching TRBD2. The J segment lost 8 bases and the V segment lost 0 bases, leaving 5 bases of the junction unmatched. CDR1 is SGHAT, CDR2 FQNNGV, per germline. CDR3 size: 15 residues. CDR3 nucleotides: TGTGCCAGCAGCTTAGAGGGACTAGCCCCGGACATTCAGTACTTC. Translation gives CASSLEGLAPDIQYF.

This clonotype was observed many times. V usage is TRBV10-3 and J usage is TRBJ2-7; D remains ambiguous. CDR1 is ENHRY and CDR2 is SYGVKD in the germline V gene. This CDR3 is 13 amino acids long. V lost 7 bases to trimming and J lost 4 bases, with 14 bases between them. The CDR3 DNA follows: TGTGCCATCACCCCGGGCATCGATTACGAGCAGTACTTC. It is translated as CAITPGIDYEQYF.

This clonotype was counted at least ten times. The rearrangement links TRBV29-1 to TRBJ2-7, with 9 bases fitting TRBD2. The V gene's germline CDR1 is SQVTM and CDR2 ANQGSEA. The CDR3 has 15 residues. V gave up 4 bases and J gave up 0 bases; unmatched junction bases: 7. Written as DNA, the CDR3 is TGCAGCGTTGGTCCGCTAGCGGGAAGCTCCTACGAGCAGTACTTC. It is translated as CSVGPLAGSSYEQYF.

At least ten counts were recorded for this clonotype. The chain links TRBV15 to TRBJ2-3; TRBD2 matches 7 bases. The germline V gene encodes CDR1 LNHNV and CDR2 YYDKDF (reference sequence). The CDR3 runs to 18 residues. V gave up 5 bases and J gave up 2 bases; unmatched junction bases: 16. This chain's CDR3 is CATSVEGTSGTSTDTQYF. CDR3 in DNA: TGTGCCACCAGCGTCGAAGGTACGAGCGGGACTTCCACAGATACGCAGTATTTT.

This clonotype was detected a few times. J is TRBJ2-1 and V is TRBV7-9; D might be TRBD1 or TRBD2, each matching 5 bases. CDR1 and CDR2 (germline): SEHNR, FQNEAQ (reference sequence). The CDR3 runs to 14 residues. V was trimmed by 5 bases and J by 10 bases, leaving 18 bases between them. CDR3 DNA: TGTGCCAGCAGCACCGGGACCTTCGAAGGCGAGCAGTTCTTC. Protein: CASSTGTFEGEQFF.

This clonotype appeared many times. The rearrangement links TRBV14 to TRBJ2-7; no reliable D call. CDR3 length: 16 residues. Germline CDR1 and CDR2: SGHDN and FVKESK. V lost 4 bases to trimming and J lost 0 bases, with 16 bases between them. CDR3 DNA: TGTGCCAGCAGCCCAAAAAGGCAGATATACTCCTACGAGCAGTACTTC. Translating gives CASSPKRQIYSYEQYF. The entire variable domain, with the rest obtained from reference TRBV14 and TRBJ2-7, is as follows: EAGVTQFPSHSVIEKGQTVTLRCDPISGHDNLYWYRRVMGKEIKFLLHFVKESKQDESGMPNNRFLAERTGGTYSTLKVQPAELEDSGVYFCASSPKRQIYSYEQYFGPGTRLTVT.

At least ten counts were recorded for this clonotype. The chain recombines TRBV29-1 with TRBJ2-3; D call uncertain. The V and J ends lost 4 bases and 1 base respectively, with 3 bases between them. This CDR3 is built from 11 residues. CDR1 and CDR2 (germline): SQVTM, ANQGSEA. The CDR3 protein is CSVVRTDTQYF. The CDR3 nucleotides are TGCAGCGTTGTTCGCACAGATACGCAGTATTTT.

In regard to this clonotype: A much larger clone differs from this one at a single base, so this may be a read error. The CDR3 is CATSSVNYGNTF. The CDR3 DNA reads as TGTGCCACCAGTAGTGTTAACTATGGCAACACCTTC. The chain joins TRBV24-1 to TRBJ1-2; no clear D. This CDR3 region has 12 residues. From germline, CDR1 is KGHDR and CDR2 SFDVKD.